The 24 T cell receptor beta chains listed next were all sequenced from one sample in a study of beta chain features in type 1 diabetes. Findings and caveats of the study: Shortening of TCRB CDR3s, moderate but significant, appeared in all four CD4+ subsets of Type 1 diabetes patients.

Expressed TCRB transcripts were sequenced because the entire RNA isolate underwent reverse transcription. Libraries were prepared by immunoSEQ multiplex PCR; TCRdb keeps only in-frame clonotypes and omits some of them. Among roughly 400,000 clones listed, about 10% were seen once. Which antigens these TCRs recognize remains unknown. Sequencing input: central memory CD4+ T cells from blood. Source of these receptors: a young man with type 1 diabetes.

This chain connects TRBV7-2 to TRBJ1-2; D may be TRBD1 (6 bases). The V end lost 4 bases, the J end lost 4 bases, and 13 bases lay between the germline ends. Germline V gives CDR1 SGHTA, CDR2 FQGNSA. This CDR3 spans 14 amino acids. The CDR3 loop is CTSSSLRGGYGYTF. CDR3 nucleotide sequence: TGTACCAGCAGCTCGCTCAGGGGTGGCTATGGCTACACCTTC.

In this sample, this clone turned up a few times. The chain carries TRBV27 and TRBJ2-7; a possible D gene is TRBD2 (6 bases). CDR3 length: 15 amino acids. Looked up from germline, CDR1 is MNHEY and CDR2 is SMNVEV (reference sequence). Trimming removed 3 bases at V and 2 bases at J, with 14 bases between. The CDR3 here is CASSFPGLSPYEQYF. CDR3 nucleotide sequence: TGTGCCAGCAGTTTCCCGGGACTCTCTCCCTACGAGCAGTACTTC.

This clone was found many times. The chain couples TRBV19 to TRBJ2-1, with D maybe TRBD2 (5 bases). Germline V CDR1 and CDR2: LNHDA, SQIVND (reference sequence). V shed 6 bases and J shed 5 bases, with 14 bases lying between them. The CDR3 covers 14 residues. CDR3 sequence (DNA): TGTGCCAGTAGCCCCCCGGAGGAGAACAATGAGCAGTTCTTC. Translating it yields CASSPPEENNEQFF.

The V call is TRBV28, the J call TRBJ2-6; D is unclear. This CDR3 has 16 amino acids. Germline assignment: CDR1 MDHEN and CDR2 SYDVKM. Trimming pared 5 bases from V and 0 bases from J, leaving 11 bases between. The CDR3 DNA sequence: TGTGCCAGCAGTCACTTATCGCTCTCTGGGGCCAACGTCCTGACTTTC. It is translated as CASSHLSLSGANVLTF.

The table lists this clone with many counts. The chain joins TRBV7-9 to TRBJ2-3; no reliable D call. This CDR3 has 10 amino acids. V lost 5 bases, J lost 5 bases, and 2 bases lay in between. Germline loops: CDR1 SEHNR, CDR2 FQNEAQ (reference sequence). This CDR3 reads CASSQDTQYF. Here the CDR3 DNA reads TGTGCCAGCAGCCAAGATACGCAGTATTTT. Full variable domain (rest looked up from reference TRBV7-9 and TRBJ2-3): DTGVSQNPRHKITKRGQNVTFRCDPISEHNRLYWYRQTLGQGPEFLTYFQNEAQLEKSRLLSDRFSAERPKGSFSTLEIQRTEQGDSAMYLCASSQDTQYFGPGTRLTVL.

This clone turned up a few times. The chain combines TRBV19 with TRBJ2-7; the D gene could be TRBD1 or TRBD2 (5 bases each). The length of the CDR3 is 15 residues. Trimming pared 0 bases from V and 2 bases from J, leaving 11 bases between. CDR1 is LNHDA and CDR2 is SQIVND in the germline V gene (reference sequence). CDR3 protein: CASSIDGTLPYEQYF. The CDR3 DNA reads as TGTGCCAGTAGTATAGATGGGACCTTGCCCTACGAGCAGTACTTC. The variable domain in full, with the rest retrieved from reference TRBV19 and TRBJ2-7, is DGGITQSPKYLFRKEGQNVTLSCEQNLNHDAMYWYRQDPGQGLRLIYYSQIVNDFQKGDIAEGYSVSREKKESFPLTVTSAQKNPTAFYLCASSIDGTLPYEQYFGPGTRLTVT.

The CDR3 DNA sequence: TGTGCCAGCAGCGCCGGGAGAGGTGAGCAGTTCTTC. This codes for CASSAGRGEQFF. This chain links TRBV9 with TRBJ2-1; possibly TRBD2 for D (6 bases). The CDR3 is made up of 12 amino acids. Germline V gene sequence: CDR1 SGDLS, CDR2 YYNGEE. V was clipped by 3 bases and J by 9 bases, with 10 bases between them.

This clone was observed a few times. The junction shows a germline mismatch at one end, possibly a read error. V usage is TRBV7-7 and J usage is TRBJ2-3; TRBD1 agrees at 9 bases. Per the germline V gene, CDR1 is SSHAT and CDR2 is FNYEAQ (reference sequence). The CDR3 contains 14 residues. CDR3 coding DNA: TGTGCTAGCAGCCTTGACAGGGGGGCAGATACGCAGTATTTT. Amino acid sequence: CASSLDRGADTQYF.

In its sample, this clone was seen a few times. The rearrangement links TRBV7-9 to TRBJ1-1, with D tentatively TRBD1 (6 bases). CDR3 length: 14 residues. Germline lookup yields CDR1 SEHNR and CDR2 FQNEAQ (reference sequence). V lost 1 base and J lost 3, with 9 bases in between. The CDR3 reads CASSLGGQHTEAFF. The CDR3 nucleotides are TGTGCCAGCAGCTTAGGGGGGCAGCACACTGAAGCTTTCTTT.

This clone was observed a few times. The chain joins TRBV7-9 to TRBJ1-5; D remains ambiguous. The V end lost 3 bases, the J end lost 4 bases, and 7 bases lay between the germline ends. Germline V lookup: CDR1 SEHNR, CDR2 FQNEAQ (reference sequence). The CDR3 has 13 residues. CDR3 protein: CASSFAQNQPQHF. The CDR3 DNA reads as TGTGCCAGCAGCTTCGCCCAAAATCAGCCCCAGCATTTT.

This clone was seen a few times. V is TRBV5-1 and J is TRBJ2-7, with 10 bases lining up with TRBD1. The germline V gene has CDR1 SGHRS and CDR2 YFSETQ. CDR3 length equals 14 residues. The J segment lost 3 bases and the V segment lost 4 bases, leaving 4 bases of the junction unmatched. The CDR3 spells CASSPGQGVYEQYF. CDR3 nucleotide sequence: TGCGCCAGCAGCCCCGGACAGGGGGTCTACGAGCAGTACTTC.

This clone has only a few counts. The V and J genes are TRBV14 and TRBJ2-5, with 8 bases that match TRBD1. The CDR3 sequence is 13 residues long. The germline CDR1 and CDR2 sequences are SGHDN and FVKESK. Trimming at V came to 6 bases and at J to 2 bases, leaving 2 bases not matched to a gene. The CDR3 region is CASRGTGQETQYF. The CDR3 DNA follows: TGTGCCAGCAGAGGGACAGGTCAAGAGACCCAGTACTTC.

In this sample, this clone turned up a few times. The rearrangement joins TRBV29-1 to TRBJ2-3; D is uncertain. Germline lookup yields CDR1 SQVTM and CDR2 ANQGSEA. The CDR3 has 13 residues. V was shortened by 6 bases and J by 0 bases, with 10 bases between the two germline ends. The DNA for the CDR3 is TGCAGCGTGAAAGGAGCCAGCACAGATACGCAGTATTTT. Amino acids: CSVKGASTDTQYF.

This chain connects TRBV9 to TRBJ1-1; D is unresolved. The CDR3 is 13 amino acids. V was pared by 4 bases and J by 3 bases, with 10 bases between. The germline CDR1 and CDR2 sequences are SGDLS and YYNGEE. In DNA form, the CDR3 reads TGTGCCAGCAGCCAAGTGCATTACACTGAAGCTTTCTTT. It yields the protein CASSQVHYTEAFF.

This clone came up many times. The chain recombines TRBV28 with TRBJ2-5; 7 positions agree with TRBD1. The CDR3 is made up of 15 amino acids. Trimming at V came to 6 bases and at J to 4 bases, leaving 11 bases not matched to a gene. Germline CDR1 MDHEN, CDR2 SYDVKM. CDR3 region: CASSPDTGVIETQYF. The CDR3 DNA follows: TGTGCCAGCAGCCCTGACACAGGGGTGATAGAGACCCAGTACTTC.

The chain uses TRBV6-1 and TRBJ2-3, with D possibly being TRBD1 or TRBD2 (5 bases each). The V gene lost 2 bases and the J gene lost 6 bases, with 30 bases spanning the gap. From germline, CDR1 is MNHNS and CDR2 SASEGT. This CDR3 is built from 20 residues. In DNA, the CDR3 is TGTGCCAGCAGTGAATTATGGACCGGTACTCGAGCGGACTGGGGGGATACGCAGTATTTT. It specifies CASSELWTGTRADWGDTQYF.

This clone appeared a few times. This chain links TRBV6-5 with TRBJ2-5; a weak D match, TRBD2 (6 bases). Trimming took 2 bases from V and 1 from J, leaving 11 bases between them. In germline, CDR1 is MNHEY, CDR2 SVGAGI. This CDR3 comprises 15 residues. The CDR3 bases are TGTGCCAGCAGTTACCCGCAGGGAGGCCAAGAGACCCAGTACTTC. Amino acid sequence: CASSYPQGGQETQYF.

This clone was seen ten or more times. The rearrangement links TRBV21-1 to TRBJ2-2; TRBD1, the table's D call, lacks a check against the DNA. TRBV21-1 corresponds to a pseudogene. The CDR3 totals 14 residues. The CDR3 is CASSADIRPGELFF. For the CDR3, the DNA is TGTGCCAGCAGCGCAGACATCCGCCCCGGGGAGCTGTTTTTT.

This chain links TRBV7-2 with TRBJ2-2; D call uncertain. The CDR3 runs 14 residues. V gave up 3 bases and J gave up 1 base, with 6 bases separating them. The germline gives CDR1 SGHTA, CDR2 FQGNSA. CDR3 sequence (DNA): TGTGCCAGCAGCTTGGGCAGGAACACCGGGGAGCTGTTTTTT. Protein product: CASSLGRNTGELFF.

This chain connects TRBV10-1 to TRBJ2-1, with a tentative D call TRBD1 (5 bases). The germline CDR1 and CDR2 sequences are WNHNN and SYGVQD (reference sequence). The CDR3 consists of 12 residues. Deletions cut 0 bases from V and 13 bases from J, with 10 bases between. The CDR3 DNA follows: TGCGCCAGCAGTGAGTCGGGGCAGAAACAGTTCTTC. This codes for CASSESGQKQFF.

A few counts support this clone. V is TRBV28 and J is TRBJ2-7; D is ambiguous. CDR3 length equals 15 residues. Germline values: CDR1 MDHEN, CDR2 SYDVKM. Trimming removed 4 bases from V and 4 bases from J, with 17 bases in between. For the CDR3, the DNA is TGTGCCAGCAGTTCGACCCCCATCGCAAGTTACGAGCAGTACTTC. Its protein product is CASSSTPIASYEQYF.

This clone occurred many times. J is TRBJ2-1 and V is TRBV28; 8 positions match TRBD1. V dropped 6 bases and J dropped 8; count of bases not matched to a gene: 9. Germline values: CDR1 MDHEN, CDR2 SYDVKM. The CDR3 has 14 residues. CDR3 residues: CASRNFRTGYEQFF. As DNA, the CDR3 is TGTGCCAGCAGGAACTTTCGGACAGGGTATGAGCAGTTCTTC.

V and J are TRBV28 and TRBJ1-2; D gene ambiguous. Germline V lookup: CDR1 MDHEN, CDR2 SYDVKM. CDR3 length: 12 amino acids. Trimming stripped 7 bases from V and 2 bases from J, with 8 bases between. DNA for the CDR3: TGTGCCAGCATTGGGGAAAACTATGGCTACACCTTC. As protein: CASIGENYGYTF.

This clone showed up just a few times. The chain joins TRBV7-9 to TRBJ2-3, with D uncertain. The CDR3 runs to 12 residues. Germline V gene data show CDR1 as SEHNR and CDR2 as FQNEAQ (reference sequence). Trimming took 2 bases from V and 4 from J, leaving 4 bases between them. DNA of the CDR3: TGTGCCAGCAGCTTACAAGCAGATACGCAGTATTTT. Protein sequence: CASSLQADTQYF.